The T cell receptor (beta chain) under discussion was sequenced for a study of metastatic and nonmetastatic thyroid tumors. The overall study: Malignant thyroid and benign thyroid patients provided blood and tumor or nodule tissue whose repertoires were compared. Findings and limits, study-wide: According to reports, the diversity of TCR beta was significantly higher in malignant thyroid tumors than in benign nodules, and this held in both blood and tumor samples.

No treatment of any kind had been given to any patient before thyroid surgery. As processed by the authors: To classify distant metastasis in papillary thyroid cancer, a model was built from CDR3 differences across clinicopathological groups. TCRdb re-called the PCR reads through MiXCR. The V and J calls were not made by the authors but by TCRdb's processing. The sample records 20,000 to 25,000 clones, around 14% being singletons. In germline, CDR1 is SEHNR, CDR2 FQNEAQ (reference sequence). Unmatched junction bases numbered 7, after V lost 5 bases and J lost 6 bases. CDR3 length: 13 amino acids. This clone appeared many times. Its antigen is unknown.

The chain links TRBV7-9 to TRBJ2-7, with TRBD1 matching over 7 bases. The sequence derives from a female donor with papillary thyroid cancer or a benign thyroid nodule (not recorded which). Some clones in this sample may be carry-over from other donors' samples. Sequencing input: blood. The DNA of the CDR3 is TGTGCCAGCAGCCCCCGGGACAGTCCCGAGCAGTACTTC. Encoded protein: CASSPRDSPEQYF.